The text below deals with one T cell receptor beta chain. Its recognized antigen is unknown. One base away there is no much larger clone; base qualities are not given. Library construction relied on the immunoSEQ multiplex PCR assay. Alongside multiparametric flow cytometry, deep sequencing of rearranged TCR beta loci was used to profile the T cell repertoires. TCRdb took this table from immuneACCESS and kept in-frame rearrangements with V and J called. Such tables lack part of the clones; where checked against another copy, unresolved V genes explain under half of the gap, and the rest is unexplained. The sample data list some 64,000 clones, and around 90% of these were observed just once. The top ten hold over 10% of the sample. This sample stems from a study of lymphopenia after photon versus proton radiotherapy (dated by TCRdb to between 2019 and 2020). About the study as a whole: Photon and proton radiation therapy were compared by the study for their immunological effects in patients with gastrointestinal tumors who developed high-grade lymphopenia. The cohort included roughly 20 patients with gastrointestinal tumors who developed lymphopenia after receiving either photon or proton therapy. The study was designed to characterize how the impact on the immune system differs between the two radiation modalities.

Overall study outcomes, separate from this receptor: After the lymphocyte count nadir, repertoires from photon-treated patients showed oligoclonal expansion, particularly of CD8+ Temra cells, and this expansion drove the decline in diversity. The survival association was assessed only in patients who died, and the authors presented better survival with proton therapy as a possibility rather than a demonstrated result. Across the cohort, a larger post-nadir drop in TCR diversity was inversely correlated with overall survival time among patients who died. Proton-treated patients stayed relatively stable during treatment, while photon-treated patients lost naive T cells and TCR diversity and gained effector/memory populations.

CDR1 and CDR2 are drawn from the germline V gene (reference sequence): MNHEY, SMNVEV. The CDR3 covers 13 residues, taking in both the cysteine and the phenylalanine. Solely the CDR3 DNA is kept, with 39 bases framed from the first base. A distance of 13 bases separates the germline ends of V and J, which lose 6 bases and 5 bases respectively. The sample in question was peripheral blood, obtained from a patient treated with proton-based radiotherapy. The chain is assembled from TRBV27 and TRBJ1-2; TRBD1 is perhaps the D gene, given 5 matching bases. This receptor was obtained from a man older than 75 with esophageal cancer. The base sequence is TGTGCCAGCAGCCCTACAGGAGTTTATGGCTACACCTTC. This translates into CASSPTGVYGYTF.